One T cell receptor beta chain is described in this entry. Its antigen is not known. Regarding time point: week 11, during vaccination. Doses comprised 300 ug of mutant IDH1 20-mer peptide each, plus topical imiquimod. Donors had new IDH1-mutant astrocytomas of WHO grade 3 or 4 (ATRX-lost). Only in-frame clones appear in the TCRdb table, and some are missing; sequencing was by immunoSEQ multiplex PCR. Found here are about 23,000 clones, roughly 85% of them singletons; the top ten hold around 8%. The sample originates from a study of a mutant IDH1 vaccine in newly diagnosed glioma. Points from the study as a whole: Any relationship between pseudoprogression and changes in top peripheral T cell clonotypes seemed absent.

V was cut by 1 base and J by 4 bases, with 8 bases left in between. This CDR3 is 14 amino acids long. Germline V lookup: CDR1 SGHDN, CDR2 FVKESK. The J gene is TRBJ2-1, the V gene TRBV14, with D perhaps TRBD2 (5 bases). Sequenced material: PBMCs, taken from a glioma patient whose treatment included an IDH1 peptide vaccine. The source of this sequence is a man in his forties with glioma. Here the CDR3 reads CASSQVPGYNEQFF. CDR3 nucleotide sequence: TGTGCCAGCAGCCAAGTTCCGGGATACAATGAGCAGTTCTTC. The complete variable domain, with remaining parts taken from reference TRBV14 and TRBJ2-1, reads EAGVTQFPSHSVIEKGQTVTLRCDPISGHDNLYWYRRVMGKEIKFLLHFVKESKQDESGMPNNRFLAERTGGTYSTLKVQPAELEDSGVYFCASSQVPGYNEQFFGPGTRLTVL.